These T cell receptor beta chains were read from a single sample in a study of blood T cell repertoires in COVID-19. Method: immunoSEQ multiplex PCR; TCRdb's copy keeps in-frame clones and lacks some. The sample holds hundreds of thousands of clones; about 90% are singletons and the top ten take approximately 2%. Sequencing was carried out using PBMCs or T cells enriched from blood (not recorded which). The receptors were gathered from a woman aged 18-29 years with acute COVID-19. Each CDR3 is given without its conserved first and last residue. The D gene is left open where the match is weak.

NA TRBJ2-3 TRBV19 ASRHLQNTDTQY
TRBD2 TRBJ2-7 TRBV15 ATSRLTSASYEQY
NA TRBJ2-2 TRBV29-1 SAQNTGELF
NA TRBJ2-1 TRBV27 ASSFLGGPLNEQF
TRBD1 TRBJ2-2 TRBV19 ASRQGWAGELF
NA TRBJ1-2 TRBV21-1 ASSRQGQGGYT
NA TRBJ1-5 TRBV19 ASSPQTGQPQH
NA TRBJ1-2 TRBV4-1 ASSHPIAGGWPGYT
TRBD1 TRBJ2-7 TRBV29-1 SAVQGAKAYEQY
TRBD2 TRBJ2-1 TRBV6-5 ASSLREGGEQF
TRBD1 TRBJ1-5 TRBV7-9 ASSGSPGQGDRQPQH
NA TRBJ1-4 TRBV6-9 ASSYGSANEKLF
TRBD2 TRBJ2-1 TRBV9 ASSGYRGDEQF
NA TRBJ2-2 TRBV29-1 SVGPSGSGELF
NA TRBJ1-1 TRBV29-1 SGRTVFEAF
NA TRBJ2-2 TRBV6-5 ASKTVNTGELF
TRBD1 TRBJ1-5 TRBV12-3/TRBV12-4 ASSQGGPQH
NA TRBJ2-5 TRBV18 ASSPRTQETQY
TRBD1 TRBJ1-2 TRBV6-5 ASRSRDRGNYGYT
TRBD1 TRBJ1-2 TRBV19 ASSPRTGDGYT
TRBD2 TRBJ2-1 TRBV7-2 ASSFRGRAGEDEQF
TRBD1 TRBJ2-5 TRBV25-1 ASTIRDSPETQY